This T cell receptor (beta chain) was observed in a study of post-analysis software for immune sequencing data. Note on this clonotype: The target antigen is unknown.

Study-wide findings and caveats: Patients used a handful of TRBV segments, including TRBV5-6, TRBV5-1 and TRBV20-1, more often than controls.

Unique-molecular-identifier-tagged TCR beta cDNA libraries were used. TCRdb redid the calling of the PCR reads with MiXCR, one entry per CDR3 protein. This table has a few hundred thousand distinct CDR3 sequences, roughly 45% appearing once. The CDR3 covers 17 residues. Germline values: CDR1 LGHNA, CDR2 YNFKEQ. With 0 bases removed from V and 4 bases from J, the gap between germline ends came to 16 bases. Specimen: blood. The origin of this receptor is a girl under 18 with multiple sclerosis. The V call is TRBV4-2, the J call TRBJ2-1; D may be TRBD2 (6 bases). Here the CDR3 DNA reads TGTGCCAGCAGCCAAGATTCGTTGGCGGAGGGATACAATGAGCAGTTCTTC. As protein: CASSQDSLAEGYNEQFF.